This record concerns one TCR beta chain sequence. The sample belongs to a study of T-cell reconstitution after alpha-beta-depleted transplantation in children. Preparation of the TCRbeta library involved a method that used unique molecular identifiers. In TCRdb, the PCR reads were re-called with MiXCR into one record per CDR3 protein. The sample carries approximately 350,000 distinct CDR3 sequences, around a tenth recorded once. The source was PBMCs from the stem cell graft donor, collected from the stem cell graft. The clonotype comes from a human donor who donated a stem cell graft to a child with acute lymphoblastic leukemia.

CDR3 in DNA: TGCGCCAGCAGCCCCGGGACAGGGACTAGCGGATCCTACGAGCAGTACTTC. Translating gives CASSPGTGTSGSYEQYF. The V call is TRBV5-1, the J call TRBJ2-7, with TRBD2 matching 11 bases. Trimming took 4 bases from V and 1 from J; bases not matched to a gene: 10. CDR1 is SGHRS and CDR2 is YFSETQ in the germline V gene. CDR3 length: 17 amino acids.